A single count supports the clone carrying this TCR beta chain. No antigen is known for it. It was on clinical symptoms, serum thyroxine, TRAb, thyroid ultrasound and orbital computed tomography that diagnosis relied. TCR beta CDR3 amplification used RNA transcripts. The first round was an RT-PCR with HTBI primers, and the second round was a multiplex PCR. TCRdb analysed the multiplex PCR reads with MiXCR anew, one entry per CDR3 protein. The sample records 300,000 to 500,000 distinct CDR3 sequences, less than 20% being singletons. This specimen comes from a study of Graves' ophthalmopathy and Graves' hyperthyroidism. Broader study findings: The 13-signature model separated ophthalmopathy from stable hyperthyroidism at 85% to 90% sensitivity and roughly 81% specificity.

The V and J ends lost 4 bases and 5 bases, in that order; junction bases with no gene match: 10. Per the germline V gene, CDR1 is SQVTM and CDR2 is ANQGSEA. The CDR3 contains 14 residues. The TCR originated in a woman between 18 and 29 years old with stable Graves' hyperthyroidism. Sequencing was carried out using peripheral blood. The genes are TRBV29-1 and TRBJ2-7; TRBD2 matches at 8 bases. The CDR3 sequence is CSVVTSGSNHEQYF. Written as DNA, the CDR3 is TGCAGCGTTGTAACAAGCGGGAGTAACCACGAGCAGTACTTC.